This entry is about one T cell receptor (beta chain). The table lists this clonotype with many counts. Its antigen is still unknown. Within one base of it there is no much larger clone, and no base qualities were kept. Patients chosen for sequencing had shown expansion of CD8+CD57+ cells by flow cytometry. Severe acquired aplastic anemia was diagnosed in all patients according to International Study of Aplastic Anemia and Agranulocytosis and Camitta criteria. No patient had received any therapy when blood was sampled. In this study, sorted CD4+ and CD8+ T cells from the blood of healthy subjects and of severe aplastic anemia patients had their TCR repertoires deep-sequenced. Patients were enrolled under clinicaltrials.gov protocols 00001620, 01623167, 00001397, 00071045, 00081523 and 00961064 in the USA. Ficoll-Paque density gradient centrifugation was used to isolate peripheral blood mononuclear cells. Before DNA extraction, CD4+ and CD8+ T cells were sorted with FACS or magnetic beads.

TCR beta VDJ combination and CDR3 sequence profiling used genomic DNA as the template. An Illumina HiSeq 2000 was the platform used for TCR repertoire sequencing. The authors' analysis ran thus. TRBV/TRBJ rearrangement plots, CDR3 size and DJ length profiles, and Simpson's diversity index were used to assess repertoires. Whichever DNA sequence was most abundant in the deep sequencing data was defined as the immunodominant clone. CDR3 amino acid sequences were screened for sharing across subjects and compared with published repertoires and the VDJdb database. TCRdb reran the public reads through fastp at Q25 and MiXCR, keeping productive beta chains. Rows are combined by CDR3 protein, so each entry shows the most common genes and DNA. The V and J calls shown here were made by TCRdb, not taken from the authors' results. The sample includes around 290,000 distinct CDR3 sequences, with roughly 61% observed a single time. The ten largest clones take up 1% to 1.5% of the sample.

The sample originates from a study of CD8+CD57+ T cells in acquired aplastic anemia (dated by TCRdb to 2016 to 2018). Regarding the complete study: Extracted DNA from sorted CD4+ and CD8+ cells averaged approximately 3.4 ug, ranging from roughly 0.17 to 27.4 ug. CD8+CD57+ expansion was defined as a frequency above the mean frequency observed in healthy subjects.

V was cut back by 5 bases and J by 5 bases, leaving a gap of 15 bases between them. The germline V gene specifies SGHVS as CDR1 and FQNEAQ as CDR2. Taken from cysteine to phenylalanine, the CDR3 has 14 residues. Only CDR3 DNA is held: 42 bases, read in frame from base 1. Overall results and qualifications from the work: Around 31 CD8+ CDR3 sequences were shared between patients and controls but appeared highly expressed in patients and within their immunodominant clones. Patients and healthy controls showed no significant difference in CD8+ Simpson's diversity (P=0.060).

The sequence was obtained from a human donor with aplastic anemia. In this chain, TRBV7-8 is recombined with TRBJ2-5; confidence is insufficient to name the D gene. The sample consisted of sorted CD4+, CD8+, or CD8+CD57+ T cells (not recorded which) from PBMCs. The bases are TGTGCCAGCAGCCCAACCGGGCCGCTGGAGACCCAGTACTTC. Its coded protein is CASSPTGPLETQYF.